In its sample, the clone carrying this T cell receptor (beta chain) was seen a few times. What it binds is unknown. The data were produced by immunoSEQ multiplex PCR, yet TCRdb's version contains in-frame clones alone and is incomplete. The table lists about 130,000 clones, more than 90% of them singletons, with roughly 1% in the top ten. Germline V gene data show CDR1 as LNHNV and CDR2 as YYDKDF (reference sequence). J was trimmed by 5 bases and V by 3 bases; bases with no gene match: 5. The CDR3 covers 16 residues. This sample is part of a study of T cell responses to AZD1222 COVID-19 vaccine. Study-wide points: It was only a handful of AZD1222 recipients who were seropositive at baseline. The sample set comprised mostly white British donors with more females, and clonal diversity was possibly underestimated. Repertoire sampling occurred only after the peak T cell response.

The clonotype comes from an adult who received the AZD1222 COVID-19 vaccine. Sequencing used peripheral blood, obtained 28 days after the second AZD1222 dose. The chain is built from TRBV15 and TRBJ2-2; 11 bases match TRBD1. The CDR3 nucleotides read TGTGCCACCAGCAGGGGAGGGACAGGGGGTACCGGGGAGCTGTTTTTT. This gives the protein CATSRGGTGGTGELFF.